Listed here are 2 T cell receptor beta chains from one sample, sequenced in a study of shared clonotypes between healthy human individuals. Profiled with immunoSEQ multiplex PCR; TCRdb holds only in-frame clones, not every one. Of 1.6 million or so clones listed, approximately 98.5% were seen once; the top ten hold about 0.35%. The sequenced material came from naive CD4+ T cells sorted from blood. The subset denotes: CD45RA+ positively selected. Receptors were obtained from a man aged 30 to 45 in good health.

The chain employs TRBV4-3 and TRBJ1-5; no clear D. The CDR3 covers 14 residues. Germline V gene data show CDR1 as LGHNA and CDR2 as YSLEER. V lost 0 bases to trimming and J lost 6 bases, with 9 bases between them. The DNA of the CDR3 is TGCGCCAGCAGCCAAGATCTGGCGGGTCAGCCCCAGCATTTT. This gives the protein CASSQDLAGQPQHF.

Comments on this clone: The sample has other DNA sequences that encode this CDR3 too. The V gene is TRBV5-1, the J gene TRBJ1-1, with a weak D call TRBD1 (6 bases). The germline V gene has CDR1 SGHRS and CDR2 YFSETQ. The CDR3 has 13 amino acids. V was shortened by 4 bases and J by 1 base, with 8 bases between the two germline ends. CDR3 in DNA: TGCGCCAGCAGCGCGACAGGGAACACTGAAGCTTTCTTT. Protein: CASSATGNTEAFF. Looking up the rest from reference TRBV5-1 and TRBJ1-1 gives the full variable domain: KAGVTQTPRYLIKTRGQQVTLSCSPISGHRSVSWYQQTPGQGLQFLFEYFSETQRNKGNFPGRFSGRQFSNSRSEMNVSTLELGDSALYLCASSATGNTEAFFGQGTRLTVV.